This passage covers 28 T cell receptor beta chains from one sample sequenced in a study of cytotoxic CD8 clonotypes in ibrutinib-treated CLL. Clones were read by immunoSEQ multiplex PCR, and TCRdb kept only the in-frame ones, dropping some. Among roughly 200,000 clones, roughly three quarters were seen once, and the ten largest hold 5.9%. The sample here was PBMCs, taken after 12 months of ibrutinib treatment. The source is a human donor with chronic lymphocytic leukemia.

V gene TRBV28 combines with J gene TRBJ2-7, with 9 bases aligning to TRBD1. There are 16 residues in the CDR3. Germline values: CDR1 MDHEN, CDR2 SYDVKM. The V gene end was trimmed by 6 bases and the J gene end by 3 bases; junction bases not matched to a gene: 12. The CDR3 here is CASRTTGGTPFYEQYF. CDR3 DNA sequence: TGTGCCAGCAGGACCACAGGGGGCACTCCCTTCTACGAGCAGTACTTC.

This chain uses TRBV6-5 with TRBJ2-1, with TRBD2 matching 8 bases. Germline assignment: CDR1 MNHEY and CDR2 SVGAGI. V gave up 5 bases and J gave up 8 bases; unmatched junction bases: 11. This CDR3 spans 15 amino acids. CDR3 nucleotides: TGTGCCAGCAGTAATTCCGGGACTAGAGTACATGAGCAGTTCTTC. It codes for CASSNSGTRVHEQFF.

The rearrangement uses TRBV27 and TRBJ2-1; tentative D call: TRBD1 (5 bases). V was pared by 2 bases and J by 1 base, with 9 bases between. The germline CDR1 and CDR2 sequences are MNHEY and SMNVEV (reference sequence). This CDR3 spans 15 amino acids. The CDR3 DNA is TGTGCCAGCAGTTTAGGGCAGGGATCCTACAATGAGCAGTTCTTC. As protein: CASSLGQGSYNEQFF.

This chain connects TRBV4-1 to TRBJ1-1; possibly TRBD1 for D (6 bases). CDR3 length equals 15 residues. V was clipped by 3 bases and J by 1 base, with 12 bases between them. Germline CDR1 MGHRA, CDR2 YSYEKL. In DNA, the CDR3 is TGCGCCAGCAGCCAGGGGACATTTTCGAACACTGAAGCTTTCTTT. Protein sequence: CASSQGTFSNTEAFF.

The chain recombines TRBV6-1 with TRBJ1-1; no definite D call. The CDR3 consists of 11 residues. Germline lookup yields CDR1 MNHNS and CDR2 SASEGT. Trimming stripped 11 bases from V and 1 base from J, with 8 bases between. CDR3 DNA: TGTGCCTCCCAGTGGAACACTGAAGCTTTCTTT. The encoded protein is CASQWNTEAFF.

This chain joins TRBV28 and TRBJ2-4; D is undetermined. CDR3 length: 14 residues. Trimming stripped 7 bases from V and 0 bases from J, with 10 bases between. From germline, CDR1 is MDHEN and CDR2 SYDVKM. CDR3: CASKRALAKNIQYF. CDR3 bases: TGTGCCAGCAAACGCGCTTTAGCCAAAAACATTCAGTACTTC.

The rearrangement uses TRBV6-1 and TRBJ1-5, with 8 bases matching TRBD1. Germline CDR1 reads MNHNS; CDR2 reads SASEGT. With V trimmed by 3 bases and J by 4 bases, 5 bases remained unmatched. This CDR3 has 15 residues. CDR3 DNA sequence: TGTGCCAGCAGTGACGGACAGGGCCCAAATCAGCCCCAGCATTTT. It yields the protein CASSDGQGPNQPQHF.

The J gene is TRBJ1-1, the V gene TRBV10-3; D unresolved. Per germline, CDR1 ENHRY and CDR2 SYGVKD. Between the trimmed V and J ends, which lost 4 bases and 2 bases, there was a span of 5 bases. The length of the CDR3 is 12 residues. CDR3 sequence: CAISGGNTEAFF. As DNA, the CDR3 is TGTGCCATCAGTGGTGGTAACACTGAAGCTTTCTTT.

The chain recombines TRBV25-1 with TRBJ2-6; D not certain. The ends were cut back, 3 bases at V and 0 bases at J, with 3 bases in the middle. Germline assignment: CDR1 MGHDK and CDR2 SYGVNS. This CDR3 is built from 14 residues. This CDR3 is CASSDSSGANVLTF. CDR3 nucleotide sequence: TGTGCCAGCAGTGATTCCTCTGGGGCCAACGTCCTGACTTTC.

This clone occurred a few times. CDR3 in amino acids: CAWAGQGAYEQYF. CDR3 bases: TGTGCCTGGGCGGGACAGGGCGCCTACGAGCAGTACTTC. The gene calls are TRBV30 and TRBJ2-7, with 9 bases fitting TRBD1. V gave up 5 bases and J gave up 2 bases; unmatched junction bases: 4. Per germline, CDR1 GTSNPN and CDR2 SVGIG (reference sequence). There are 13 residues in the CDR3.

As DNA, the CDR3 is TGTGCCAGCAGGGGGGGTGCGAACACTGAAGCTTTCTTT. Translating gives CASRGGANTEAFF. The rearrangement links TRBV27 to TRBJ1-1; D is perhaps TRBD1 (5 bases). The CDR3 extends over 13 amino acids. Trimming took 6 bases from V and 1 from J, leaving 9 bases between them. From germline, CDR1 is MNHEY and CDR2 SMNVEV (reference sequence).

The J gene is TRBJ1-1, the V gene TRBV7-2; tentative D call: TRBD1 (6 bases). Germline V gene sequence: CDR1 SGHTA, CDR2 FQGNSA. The CDR3 runs 14 residues. Trimming took off 5 bases at V and 2 bases at J, with 12 bases between the two ends. CDR3 coding DNA: TGTGCCAGCAGCCGGGGGGGCCGTAACACTGAAGCTTTCTTT. Translated: CASSRGGRNTEAFF.

CDR3 protein: CASSPTYEQYF. The DNA for the CDR3 is TGTGCCAGCTCTCCTACCTACGAGCAGTACTTC. V usage is TRBV18 and J usage is TRBJ2-7; D call uncertain. There are 11 residues in the CDR3. From germline, CDR1 is KGHSH and CDR2 LQKENI. With 6 bases removed from V and 2 bases from J, the gap between germline ends came to 5 bases.

V is TRBV7-8 and J is TRBJ1-4, with D possibly matching TRBD1 (5 bases). The CDR3 spans 17 residues. Germline V gene data show CDR1 as SGHVS and CDR2 as FQNEAQ. The germline V and J ends were trimmed by 1 base and 3 bases, with 15 bases remaining between them. The DNA of the CDR3 is TGTGCCAGCAGCTTAGTTGGGGGGTCCGGTTCTAATGAAAAACTGTTTTTT. It translates to CASSLVGGSGSNEKLFF.

The J gene is TRBJ2-1, the V gene TRBV30, with D perhaps matching TRBD1 (6 bases). This CDR3 contains 14 residues. Germline V gene sequence: CDR1 GTSNPN, CDR2 SVGIG (reference sequence). V lost 2 bases to trimming and J lost 4 bases, with 12 bases between them. The DNA for the CDR3 is TGTGCCTGGAGTTGGGGGACACTTTACAATGAGCAGTTCTTC. It specifies CAWSWGTLYNEQFF.

This clone occurred a few times. The rearrangement joins TRBV19 to TRBJ1-3; no definite D call. The CDR3 sequence is 15 residues long. V shed 3 bases and J shed 0 bases, with 9 bases lying between them. Germline CDR1 and CDR2: LNHDA and SQIVND (reference sequence). The CDR3 sequence: CASSIQDHSGNTIYF. The CDR3 nucleotides are TGTGCCAGTAGTATCCAGGACCACTCTGGAAACACCATATATTTT.

This clone was detected only a few times. The V and J genes are TRBV6-5 and TRBJ2-3; weak D call: TRBD2 (5 bases). Deletions cut 6 bases from V and 6 bases from J, with 7 bases between. Per the germline V gene, CDR1 is MNHEY and CDR2 is SVGAGI. The CDR3 runs to 11 residues. The CDR3 DNA follows: TGTGCCAGCAGGGGGAGCGATACGCAGTATTTT. Protein: CASRGSDTQYF.

This chain connects TRBV20-1 to TRBJ1-2, with D unresolved. Germline V gene lookup returns CDR1 DFQATT and CDR2 SNEGSKA (reference sequence). Trimming shortened V by 5 bases and J by 12 bases, and 13 bases separated the two germline ends. This CDR3 has 10 amino acids. As DNA, the CDR3 is TGCAGTGCTGTGGGTGTAAAGAACACCTTC. Translated, it gives CSAVGVKNTF.

This sequence joins TRBV7-3 and TRBJ1-4; 8 positions match TRBD1. Germline V gives CDR1 SGHTA, CDR2 FQGTGA. The length of the CDR3 is 15 residues. V was pared by 2 bases and J by 2 bases, with 1 base of the junction left unmatched. CDR3 nucleotide sequence: TGTGCCAGCAGCTTACAGGGGGCTACTAATGAAAAACTGTTTTTT. Its protein product is CASSLQGATNEKLFF.

The chain is built from TRBV29-1 and TRBJ2-1; TRBD2 might be the D (5 bases). V gave up 7 bases and J gave up 5 bases, with 18 bases separating them. The CDR3 extends over 14 amino acids. Germline CDR1 and CDR2: SQVTM and ANQGSEA. The DNA for the CDR3 is TGCAGCGGGGGAAAGTCCTTTAGCGACAATGAGCAGTTCTTC. The encoded protein is CSGGKSFSDNEQFF.

The gene calls are TRBV6-5 and TRBJ2-1; D unresolved. CDR1 MNHEY and CDR2 SVGAGI come from the germline V gene. The CDR3 runs 11 residues. Trimming shortened V by 1 base and J by 9 bases, and 4 bases separated the two germline ends. As DNA, the CDR3 is TGTGCCAGCAGTTACTTGGTTGAGCAGTTCTTC. Protein: CASSYLVEQFF.

This rearrangement joins TRBV7-2 to TRBJ2-6; D unclear. CDR1 SGHTA and CDR2 FQGNSA come from the germline V gene. This CDR3 spans 16 amino acids. Trimming removed 7 bases at V and 2 bases at J, with 15 bases between. The CDR3 DNA reads as TGTGCCAGCACCATTAAAGGATCCCCTGGGGCCAACGTCCTGACTTTC. Its translation is CASTIKGSPGANVLTF.

The table lists this clone with a few counts. This chain links TRBV30 with TRBJ1-4, with D possibly being TRBD1 (5 bases). Germline V lookup: CDR1 GTSNPN, CDR2 SVGIG (reference sequence). The CDR3 covers 13 residues. V was cut by 2 bases and J by 7 bases, with 11 bases left in between. The CDR3 protein is CAWSRRGPEKLFF. CDR3 bases: TGTGCCTGGAGTAGAAGGGGCCCTGAAAAACTGTTTTTT.

The J gene is TRBJ1-4, the V gene TRBV7-2; D call uncertain. Germline loops: CDR1 SGHTA, CDR2 FQGNSA. This CDR3 contains 18 residues. The V end lost 5 bases, the J end lost 6 bases, and 25 bases lay between the germline ends. The CDR3 region has the DNA TGTGCCAGCAGCCCCATCCGCGTACGAAAGGAGCTTTATGAAAAACTGTTTTTT. Protein sequence: CASSPIRVRKELYEKLFF. Full variable domain (remainder filled in from reference TRBV7-2 and TRBJ1-4): GAGVSQSPSNKVTEKGKDVELRCDPISGHTALYWYRQSLGQGLEFLIYFQGNSAPDKSGLPSDRFSAERTGGSVSTLTIQRTQQEDSAVYLCASSPIRVRKELYEKLFFGSGTQLSVL.

The rearrangement joins TRBV15 to TRBJ1-2; D gene ambiguous. The V gene's germline CDR1 is LNHNV and CDR2 YYDKDF (reference sequence). Trimming shortened V by 1 base and J by 4 bases, and 10 bases separated the two germline ends. The CDR3 is 14 amino acids. The chain's CDR3 is CATSRGTRGYGYTF. For the CDR3, the DNA is TGTGCCACCAGCAGAGGGACCCGGGGCTATGGCTACACCTTC. The variable domain in full, completed from reference TRBV15 and TRBJ1-2, reads DAMVIQNPRYQVTQFGKPVTLSCSQTLNHNVMYWYQQKSSQAPKLLFHYYDKDFNNEADTPDNFQSRRPNTSFCFLDIRSPGLGDTAMYLCATSRGTRGYGYTFGSGTRLTVV.

In its sample, this clone was seen once. The chain has TRBV6-5 and TRBJ2-1, with 10 positions matching TRBD2. Germline V gene lookup returns CDR1 MNHEY and CDR2 SVGAGI. V was pared by 7 bases and J by 4 bases, with 4 bases of the junction left unmatched. The CDR3 contains 14 residues. The chain's CDR3 is CASNRAGGYNEQFF. CDR3 nucleotide sequence: TGTGCCAGCAACCGAGCGGGAGGGTACAATGAGCAGTTCTTC.

The rearrangement uses TRBV6-5 and TRBJ2-7; D gene unclear. CDR1 and CDR2 from the germline V gene are MNHEY and SVGAGI. Trimming took 4 bases from V and 5 from J, leaving 18 bases between them. This CDR3 contains 15 residues. The CDR3 here is CASSFSSAPSHEQYF. The CDR3 region has the DNA TGTGCCAGCAGTTTCTCGTCGGCCCCGAGCCACGAGCAGTACTTC.

CDR3 DNA: TGTGCCAGCAGCCCTCCCAAGGGCGAGCAGTACTTC. Translating it yields CASSPPKGEQYF. The V gene is TRBV7-3, the J gene TRBJ2-7; no clear D gene. Deletions cut 5 bases from V and 6 bases from J, with 11 bases between. Per germline, CDR1 SGHTA and CDR2 FQGTGA. The CDR3 contains 12 residues.